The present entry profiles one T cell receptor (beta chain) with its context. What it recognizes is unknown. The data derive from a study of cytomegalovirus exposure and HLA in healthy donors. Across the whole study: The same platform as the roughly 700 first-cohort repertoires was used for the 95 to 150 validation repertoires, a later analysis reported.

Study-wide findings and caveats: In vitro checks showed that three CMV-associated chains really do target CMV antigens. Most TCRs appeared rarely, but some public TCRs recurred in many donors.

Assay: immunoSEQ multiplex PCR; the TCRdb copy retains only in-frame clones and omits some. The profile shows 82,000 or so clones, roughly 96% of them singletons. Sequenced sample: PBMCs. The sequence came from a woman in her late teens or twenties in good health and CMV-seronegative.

The CDR3 protein is CASSVGTSGSYEQYF. The CDR3, as DNA: TGTGCCAGCAGCGTTGGGACTAGCGGGAGTTACGAGCAGTACTTC. V and J are TRBV9 and TRBJ2-7, with 14 bases matching TRBD2. The germline gives CDR1 SGDLS, CDR2 YYNGEE. The length of the CDR3 is 15 residues. V shed 2 bases, J shed 4 bases, and the junction held 2 bases outside the gene matches.